One T cell receptor beta chain is described in this entry. Its specificity is unknown. Replicate PCRs run on sorted subsets employed around 200 ng DNA, roughly 30,000 T cell genomes. The method was immunoSEQ multiplex PCR; TCRdb's version includes in-frame clones alone and lacks a portion of them. The sample holds 2 million to 3 million clones, approximately 94% seen once. The germline V gene encodes CDR1 SGDLS and CDR2 YYNGEE. The length of the CDR3 is 14 residues. With 0 bases removed from V and 7 bases from J, the gap between germline ends came to 10 bases. This entry comes from a study of shared clonotypes between healthy human individuals. Study outcomes and limitations: The naive CD4 repertoires of several donors were compared, and about 5% of clonotypes were shared.

The TCR originated in a man aged 18 to 30 in good health. Some clones in this sample may be carry-over from other donors' samples. The V and J genes are TRBV9 and TRBJ2-2; D unresolved. Specimen: naive CD4+ T cells from PBMCs. Subset defined: CD45RA+ positively selected. As DNA, the CDR3 is TGTGCCAGCAGCGTAGAGATTTGGCGCGGGGAGCTGTTTTTT. Amino acid sequence: CASSVEIWRGELFF. The whole variable domain, remainder taken from reference TRBV9 and TRBJ2-2, is DSGVTQTPKHLITATGQRVTLRCSPRSGDLSVYWYQQSLDQGLQFLIQYYNGEERAKGNILERFSAQQFPDLHSELNLSSLELGDSALYFCASSVEIWRGELFFGEGSRLTVL.